This is a list of T cell receptor beta chains from one sample in a study of CD8 T cells in ankylosing spondylitis. TCRdb re-called the 5' RACE reads through MiXCR, storing one row per CDR3 protein. The sample includes around 430,000 distinct CDR3 sequences, 17% seen only once; the top ten take about 0.94%. Sequenced material: blood, either unsorted or a sorted T cell fraction (not recorded which). Receptors originate from a male donor with ankylosing spondylitis. CDR3s include the opening cysteine and the closing phenylalanine or tryptophan. The D gene is left open where the match is weak. A row's size may be missing; if present it is once, few, many or a size class.

J: TRBJ1-4
D: -
size: many
V: TRBV6-5
CDR3: CASSYSQGGGEKLFF
DNA: TGTGCCAGCAGTTACTCCCAGGGCGGTGGTGAAAAACTGTTTTTT

J: TRBJ1-2
D: TRBD1
size: -
V: TRBV20-1
CDR3: CSARDTGGWGYTF
DNA: TGCAGTGCTAGGGATACAGGGGGTTGGGGCTACACCTTC

J: TRBJ1-6
D: TRBD1
size: -
V: TRBV5-1
CDR3: CASSPAGQGNSPLHF
DNA: TGCGCCAGCAGCCCGGCCGGACAGGGAAATTCACCCCTCCACTTT

J: TRBJ2-7
D: -
size: -
V: TRBV20-1
CDR3: CSAVNFREQSYEQYF
DNA: TGCAGTGCTGTGAATTTCCGGGAGCAATCCTACGAGCAGTACTTC

J: TRBJ2-5
D: TRBD2
size: few
V: TRBV7-2
CDR3: CASSLATSGRVRETQYF
DNA: TGTGCCAGCAGCTTAGCAACTAGCGGGAGGGTGAGAGAGACCCAGTACTTC

J: TRBJ1-1
D: -
size: few
V: TRBV7-9
CDR3: CASSLGVGGSTEAFF
DNA: TGTGCCAGCAGCTTAGGAGTCGGGGGAAGCACTGAAGCTTTCTTT

J: TRBJ2-5
D: TRBD1
size: -
V: TRBV7-2
CDR3: CASSRDRSDETQYF
DNA: TGTGCCAGCAGCCGGGACAGGTCTGATGAGACCCAGTACTTC

J: TRBJ1-5
D: TRBD1
size: many
V: TRBV4-2
CDR3: CASSRQDRGDQPQHF
DNA: TGTGCCAGCAGCCGTCAGGACAGGGGTGATCAGCCCCAGCATTTT

J: TRBJ2-5
D: TRBD1
size: few
V: TRBV28
CDR3: CASRGTGKETQYF
DNA: TGTGCCAGCAGGGGGACAGGGAAAGAGACCCAGTACTTC

J: TRBJ2-1
D: -
size: many
V: TRBV3-1
CDR3: CASSQKDEQFF
DNA: TGTGCCAGCAGCCAAAAGGATGAGCAGTTCTTC

J: TRBJ2-5
D: -
size: -
V: TRBV20-1
CDR3: CSATGGKANQETQYF
DNA: TGCAGTGCTACCGGGGGTAAAGCGAACCAAGAGACCCAGTACTTC

J: TRBJ2-4
D: -
size: -
V: TRBV7-2
CDR3: CASSRDRDTNIQYF
DNA: TGTGCCAGCAGCCGAGACCGGGACACGAACATTCAGTACTTC

J: TRBJ2-3
D: TRBD1
size: -
V: TRBV27
CDR3: CASRSGGVGTDTQYF
DNA: TGTGCCAGCAGGTCAGGGGGCGTGGGCACAGATACGCAGTATTTT

J: TRBJ2-1
D: -
size: -
V: TRBV6-2/TRBV6-3
CDR3: CASSFDTPVDEQFF
DNA: TGTGCCAGCAGTTTCGATACGCCCGTTGATGAGCAGTTCTTC

J: TRBJ2-3
D: TRBD2
size: -
V: TRBV7-9
CDR3: CASSSRRSGGGADTQYF
DNA: TGTGCCAGCAGCTCCCGACGGAGCGGGGGAGGGGCAGATACGCAGTATTTT

J: TRBJ1-5
D: -
size: many
V: TRBV6-1
CDR3: CASSMSPQGSNQPQHF
DNA: TGTGCCAGCAGTATGTCCCCTCAGGGTAGCAATCAGCCCCAGCATTTT

J: TRBJ2-7
D: TRBD2
size: few
V: TRBV20-1
CDR3: CSARTLAGSSYEQYF
DNA: TGCAGTGCTAGAACCCTAGCGGGGAGCTCCTACGAGCAGTACTTC